This is a list of T cell receptor beta chains from one sample in a study of T-cell reconstitution after alpha-beta-depleted transplantation in children. TCRdb independently ran MiXCR on the PCR reads; one entry per CDR3 protein. The sample shows approximately 200,000 distinct CDR3 sequences, about 6% of them seen only once. The starting material was PBMCs, obtained before TCRalphabeta/CD19-depleted stem cell transplant. These receptors all stem from a girl in the first two years of life with combined immunodeficiency, due to receive a stem cell transplant. Both conserved end residues are part of each CDR3. The D gene is left open where the match is weak. Not all rows give a size; the values are once, few, many and, for expanded clones, a class.

v_gene: TRBV27
abundance: many
d_gene: TRBD1
j_gene: TRBJ2-7
CDR3nt: TGTGCCAGCAGCCCAACACGGGACAGTCGTTCCTACGAGCAGTACTTC
CDR3aa: CASSPTRDSRSYEQYF

v_gene: TRBV12-3/TRBV12-4
abundance: many
d_gene: -
j_gene: TRBJ2-7
CDR3nt: TGTGCCAGCAGTTTAGGGACACCCTACGAGCAGTACTTC
CDR3aa: CASSLGTPYEQYF

v_gene: TRBV20-1
abundance: many
d_gene: -
j_gene: TRBJ1-5
CDR3nt: TGCAGTGCTAGAGAACAGGACAATCAGCCCCAGCATTTT
CDR3aa: CSAREQDNQPQHF

v_gene: TRBV12-3/TRBV12-4
abundance: -
d_gene: -
j_gene: TRBJ2-7
CDR3nt: TGTGCCAGCAGTTTAAACCAGCGGGAGTACTTC
CDR3aa: CASSLNQREYF

v_gene: TRBV5-1
abundance: many
d_gene: -
j_gene: TRBJ1-1
CDR3nt: TGCGCCAGCAGCTTTGAAGGGAAGGACACTGAAGCTTTCTTT
CDR3aa: CASSFEGKDTEAFF

v_gene: TRBV15
abundance: many
d_gene: TRBD2
j_gene: TRBJ2-1
CDR3nt: TGTGCCACCAGGACCGGTAGCGGGAGGGCCTGGTACAATGAGCAGTTCTTC
CDR3aa: CATRTGSGRAWYNEQFF

v_gene: TRBV18
abundance: many
d_gene: -
j_gene: TRBJ1-1
CDR3nt: TGTGCCAGCTCACTTCTACGATCGAACACTGAAGCTTTCTTT
CDR3aa: CASSLLRSNTEAFF

v_gene: TRBV7-3
abundance: many
d_gene: TRBD2
j_gene: TRBJ2-1
CDR3nt: TGTGCCAGCAGCTTGACCGGACTAGGCTCCAATGAGCAGTTCTTC
CDR3aa: CASSLTGLGSNEQFF

v_gene: TRBV29-1
abundance: many
d_gene: -
j_gene: TRBJ2-2
CDR3nt: TGCAGCGCCGAGGGACTCACCGGGGAGCTGTTTTTT
CDR3aa: CSAEGLTGELFF

v_gene: TRBV6-1
abundance: many
d_gene: -
j_gene: TRBJ2-1
CDR3nt: TGTGCCAGCAGCATATCACGGGACTCCTACAATGAGCAGTTCTTC
CDR3aa: CASSISRDSYNEQFF

v_gene: TRBV20-1
abundance: few
d_gene: TRBD2
j_gene: TRBJ2-7
CDR3nt: TGCAGTGCTAAACTAGGGCGGGAGTCGGCTCTCATCTACGAGCAGTACTTC
CDR3aa: CSAKLGRESALIYEQYF

v_gene: TRBV2
abundance: many
d_gene: -
j_gene: TRBJ2-1
CDR3nt: TGTGCCAGCAGTGTTCCTGGAATCTACAATGAGCAGTTCTTC
CDR3aa: CASSVPGIYNEQFF

v_gene: TRBV27
abundance: few
d_gene: TRBD2
j_gene: TRBJ2-1
CDR3nt: TGTGCCAGCAGTTTATTGGGCGGGAGGTCCTACAATGAGCAGTTCTTC
CDR3aa: CASSLLGGRSYNEQFF

v_gene: TRBV19
abundance: many
d_gene: -
j_gene: TRBJ1-6
CDR3nt: TGTGCCAGTAGTACCCAGGATTCACCCCTCCACTTT
CDR3aa: CASSTQDSPLHF

v_gene: TRBV12-3/TRBV12-4
abundance: many
d_gene: TRBD2
j_gene: TRBJ2-7
CDR3nt: TGTGCCAGCAGCAACCTGACTAGCGGGGTCCAGTACTTC
CDR3aa: CASSNLTSGVQYF

v_gene: TRBV20-1
abundance: many
d_gene: -
j_gene: TRBJ2-1
CDR3nt: TGCAGTGCTACGAATATGAAAGGGTCACAGTTCTTC
CDR3aa: CSATNMKGSQFF

v_gene: TRBV20-1
abundance: few
d_gene: TRBD2
j_gene: TRBJ2-6
CDR3nt: TGCAGTGCAACCGGACTAGCGGGGGGGCCTGGGGCCAACGTCCTGACTTTC
CDR3aa: CSATGLAGGPGANVLTF

v_gene: TRBV28
abundance: many
d_gene: -
j_gene: TRBJ2-3
CDR3nt: TGTGCCAGCAGTTCCGGGACTCGAAGGGCAGATACGCAGTATTTT
CDR3aa: CASSSGTRRADTQYF

v_gene: TRBV19
abundance: -
d_gene: -
j_gene: TRBJ2-3
CDR3nt: TGTGCCAGTAGTATATATGGCACAGATACGCAGTATTTT
CDR3aa: CASSIYGTDTQYF

v_gene: TRBV6-6
abundance: many
d_gene: -
j_gene: TRBJ2-1
CDR3nt: TGTGCCAGCAGCCCAAGGGGTAGAGGTGAGCAGTTCTTC
CDR3aa: CASSPRGRGEQFF

v_gene: TRBV12-3/TRBV12-4
abundance: many
d_gene: TRBD1
j_gene: TRBJ1-1
CDR3nt: TGTGCCAGCAGGTCCAACAGGGGCACTGAAGCTTTCTTT
CDR3aa: CASRSNRGTEAFF

v_gene: TRBV7-2
abundance: many
d_gene: -
j_gene: TRBJ2-5
CDR3nt: TGTGCCAGCAGCACACGACTAGTAAGCTCAGAGACCCAGTACTTC
CDR3aa: CASSTRLVSSETQYF

v_gene: TRBV28
abundance: many
d_gene: TRBD1
j_gene: TRBJ1-2
CDR3nt: TGTGCCAGCAGTTTTGACAGGGGGGATCATGGCTACACCTTC
CDR3aa: CASSFDRGDHGYTF

v_gene: TRBV5-8
abundance: many
d_gene: -
j_gene: TRBJ2-7
CDR3nt: TGTGCCAGCAGCCTCCTTGTCTCGACTATCCACGAGCAGTACTTC
CDR3aa: CASSLLVSTIHEQYF

v_gene: TRBV6-1
abundance: many
d_gene: -
j_gene: TRBJ1-1
CDR3nt: TGTGCCAGCAGTGAAAACAGGTTGAACACTGAAGCTTTCTTT
CDR3aa: CASSENRLNTEAFF

v_gene: TRBV6-4
abundance: -
d_gene: TRBD2
j_gene: TRBJ2-5
CDR3nt: TGTGCCAGCAGGACCTCCGGGACTAGCGGGATGAGGTGGATCATCGGAGGGACCCAGTACTTC
CDR3aa: CASRTSGTSGMRWIIGGTQYF

v_gene: TRBV7-8
abundance: many
d_gene: TRBD2
j_gene: TRBJ2-1
CDR3nt: TGTGCCAGCAGCCCCAATCGGGCTAGCGGGGGGGATGAGCAGTTCTTC
CDR3aa: CASSPNRASGGDEQFF

v_gene: TRBV12-3/TRBV12-4
abundance: many
d_gene: TRBD2
j_gene: TRBJ2-1
CDR3nt: TGTGCCAGCAGCATAGCGGGAGGGCCGGGGAATGAGCAGTTCTTC
CDR3aa: CASSIAGGPGNEQFF

v_gene: TRBV20-1
abundance: many
d_gene: TRBD1
j_gene: TRBJ2-1
CDR3nt: TGCAGTGCCCGGAACGTCAGGGGGCCCAACAATGAGCAGTTCTTC
CDR3aa: CSARNVRGPNNEQFF

v_gene: TRBV28
abundance: many
d_gene: TRBD2
j_gene: TRBJ2-1
CDR3nt: TGTGCCAGCAGGCCCTACCCGGGGCTAGCGGGAGAGAATGAGCAGTTCTTC
CDR3aa: CASRPYPGLAGENEQFF

v_gene: TRBV5-4
abundance: few
d_gene: -
j_gene: TRBJ2-1
CDR3nt: TGTGCCAGCAGGACTCTTCTACACAATGAGCAGTTCTTC
CDR3aa: CASRTLLHNEQFF